The source of this T cell receptor beta chain is a study of blood T cells in healthy people across ages. Findings and limits, study-wide: The study regarded diversity estimates from one million T cells as underestimates. Per-million-T-cell TCR beta diversity fell roughly linearly with age.

Donation came from healthy Caucasian individuals in Russia who were aged about 6 to 100. A second 7 to 11 cycle PCR used barcoded and J-beta primers. TCRdb passed the 5' RACE reads through MiXCR, listing each CDR3 protein once. Among about 1.6 million distinct CDR3 sequences, about 35% were seen once, and the ten largest hold 11%. As concerns this clonotype: What it binds is not known.

This clonotype originated in a woman in her twenties or thirties in good health. Material for sequencing was blood.

CDR3 amino acids: CASSPAAGDGYTF. CDR3 in DNA: TGTGCCAGCAGCCCCGCGGCGGGGGACGGCTACACCTTC. V gene TRBV7-9 combines with J gene TRBJ1-2; weak D call: TRBD1 (5 bases). This CDR3 spans 13 amino acids. V shed 5 bases and J shed 8 bases, with 15 bases lying between them. The germline CDR1 and CDR2 sequences are SEHNR and FQNEAQ (reference sequence).